The clone carrying this TCR beta chain appeared many times. Its antigen is undetermined. Germline CDR1 and CDR2: MNHNS and SASEGT. The CDR3 has 14 residues. V was pared by 6 bases and J by 4 bases, with 15 bases between. MiXCR, applied by TCRdb to the 5' RACE reads, yields one record per CDR3 protein. This table has about 510,000 distinct CDR3 sequences, approximately 5% appearing once. The data stem from a study of CD8 T cells in ankylosing spondylitis. General observations from the study: Roughly eight highly homologous variants made up a TCR beta motif that seemed to typify ankylosing spondylitis blood.

The receptor was derived from a male donor with ankylosing spondylitis. The chain links TRBV6-1 to TRBJ1-1; no firm D call. The sample consisted of blood, either unsorted or a sorted T cell fraction (not recorded which). CDR3 loop: CASSRGVEGTEAFF. DNA of the CDR3: TGTGCCAGCAGCCGAGGAGTGGAGGGCACTGAAGCTTTCTTT.